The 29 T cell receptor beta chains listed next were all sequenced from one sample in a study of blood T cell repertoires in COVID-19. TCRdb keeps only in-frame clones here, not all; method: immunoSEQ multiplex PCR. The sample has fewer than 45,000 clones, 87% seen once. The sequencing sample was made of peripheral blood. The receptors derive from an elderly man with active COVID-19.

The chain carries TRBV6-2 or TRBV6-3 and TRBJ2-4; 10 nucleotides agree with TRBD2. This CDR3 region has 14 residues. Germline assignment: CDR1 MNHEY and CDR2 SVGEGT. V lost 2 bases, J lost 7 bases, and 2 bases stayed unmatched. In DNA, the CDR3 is TGTGCCAGCAGTTACAGTAGCGGGGGGAACATTCAGTACTTC. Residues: CASSYSSGGNIQYF.

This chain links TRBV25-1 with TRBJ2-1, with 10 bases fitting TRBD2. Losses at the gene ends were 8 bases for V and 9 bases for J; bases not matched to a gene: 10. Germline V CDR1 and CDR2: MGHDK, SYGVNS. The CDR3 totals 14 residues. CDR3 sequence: CASQKVSGRFEQFF. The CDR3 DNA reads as TGTGCCAGCCAGAAGGTTAGCGGGAGGTTTGAGCAGTTCTTC.

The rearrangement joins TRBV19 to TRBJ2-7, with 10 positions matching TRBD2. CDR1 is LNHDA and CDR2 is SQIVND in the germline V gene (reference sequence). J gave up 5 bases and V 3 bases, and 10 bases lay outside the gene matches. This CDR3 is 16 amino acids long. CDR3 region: CASSMAASGSLNEQYF. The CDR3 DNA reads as TGTGCCAGTAGTATGGCGGCTAGCGGGAGTCTCAACGAGCAGTACTTC.

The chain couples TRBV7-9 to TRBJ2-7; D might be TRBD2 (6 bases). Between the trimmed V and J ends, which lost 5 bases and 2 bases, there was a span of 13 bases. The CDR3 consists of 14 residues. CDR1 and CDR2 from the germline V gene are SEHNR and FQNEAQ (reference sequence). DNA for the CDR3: TGTGCCAGCAGCGTCGGGGGAAGTCCCTACGAGCAGTACTTC. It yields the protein CASSVGGSPYEQYF.

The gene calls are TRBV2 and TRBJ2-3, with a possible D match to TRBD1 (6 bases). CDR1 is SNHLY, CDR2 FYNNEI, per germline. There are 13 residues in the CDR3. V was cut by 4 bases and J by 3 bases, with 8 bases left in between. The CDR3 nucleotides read TGTGCCAGCAGTGTACAGGGAACAGATACGCAGTATTTT. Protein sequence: CASSVQGTDTQYF.

CDR3 sequence reads: CASSATTSGSTVTDTQYF. The DNA of the CDR3 is TGTGCCAGCAGCGCAACCACTAGCGGGAGTACAGTAACAGATACGCAGTATTTT. The chain uses TRBV5-5 and TRBJ2-3; 11 bases align to TRBD2. Per germline, CDR1 SGHKS and CDR2 YYEKEE (reference sequence). This CDR3 spans 18 amino acids. V dropped 4 bases and J dropped 3; count of bases not matched to a gene: 13.

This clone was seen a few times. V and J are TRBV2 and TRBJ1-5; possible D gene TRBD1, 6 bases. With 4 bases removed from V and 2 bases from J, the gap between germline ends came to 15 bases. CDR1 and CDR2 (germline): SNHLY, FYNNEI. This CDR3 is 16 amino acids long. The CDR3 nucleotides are TGTGCCAGCAGTGGTTCGTTACAGGGAGGCAATCAGCCCCAGCATTTT. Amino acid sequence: CASSGSLQGGNQPQHF.

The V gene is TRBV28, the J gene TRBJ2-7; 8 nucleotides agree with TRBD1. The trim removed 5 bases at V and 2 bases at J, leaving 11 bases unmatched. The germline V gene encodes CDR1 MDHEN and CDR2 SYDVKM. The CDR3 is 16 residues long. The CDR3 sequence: CASSPPRAGGPYEQYF. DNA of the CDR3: TGTGCCAGCAGTCCCCCGCGGGCAGGGGGCCCCTACGAGCAGTACTTC.

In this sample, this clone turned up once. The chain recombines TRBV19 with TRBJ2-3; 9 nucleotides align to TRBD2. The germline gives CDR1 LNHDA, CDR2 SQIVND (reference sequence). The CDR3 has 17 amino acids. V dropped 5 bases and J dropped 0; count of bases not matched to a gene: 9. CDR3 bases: TGTGCCAGTAGTCTCCGGACTAGCGCAACTAGCACAGATACGCAGTATTTT. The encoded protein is CASSLRTSATSTDTQYF.

CDR3 coding DNA: TGTGCCACCAGCAGAGGCGGTCCTAGCGCAGATACGCAGTATTTT. It specifies CATSRGGPSADTQYF. The J gene is TRBJ2-3, the V gene TRBV15; a possible D gene is TRBD2 (6 bases). V gave up 1 base and J gave up 4 bases, with 12 bases separating them. The germline V gene encodes CDR1 LNHNV and CDR2 YYDKDF (reference sequence). This CDR3 has 15 amino acids.

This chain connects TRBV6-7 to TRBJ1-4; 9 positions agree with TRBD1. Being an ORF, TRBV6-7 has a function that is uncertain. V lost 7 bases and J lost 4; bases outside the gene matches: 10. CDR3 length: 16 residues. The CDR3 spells CASTLKRDRVNEKLFF. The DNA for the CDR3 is TGTGCCAGCACCTTAAAAAGGGACAGGGTTAATGAAAAACTGTTTTTT.

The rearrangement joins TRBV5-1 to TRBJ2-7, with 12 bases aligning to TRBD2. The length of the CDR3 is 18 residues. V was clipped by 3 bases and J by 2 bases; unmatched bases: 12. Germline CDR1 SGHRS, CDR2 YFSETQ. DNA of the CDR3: TGCGCCAGCAGCTCGGGACTAGCGGGCAGGGGGAGAGCCTACGAGCAGTACTTC. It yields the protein CASSSGLAGRGRAYEQYF.

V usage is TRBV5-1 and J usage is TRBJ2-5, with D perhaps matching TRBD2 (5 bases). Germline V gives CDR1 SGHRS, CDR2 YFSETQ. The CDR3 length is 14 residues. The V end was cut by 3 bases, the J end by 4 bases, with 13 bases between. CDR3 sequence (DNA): TGCGCCAGCAGCTATCCTAGCTTTGGAGAGACCCAGTACTTC. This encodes CASSYPSFGETQYF.

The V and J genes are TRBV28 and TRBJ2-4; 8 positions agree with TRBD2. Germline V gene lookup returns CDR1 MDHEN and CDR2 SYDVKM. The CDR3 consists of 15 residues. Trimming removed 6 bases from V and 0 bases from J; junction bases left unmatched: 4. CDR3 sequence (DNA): TGTGCCAGCAGCTCTAGCGGGCTAGCCAAAAACATTCAGTACTTC. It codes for CASSSSGLAKNIQYF.

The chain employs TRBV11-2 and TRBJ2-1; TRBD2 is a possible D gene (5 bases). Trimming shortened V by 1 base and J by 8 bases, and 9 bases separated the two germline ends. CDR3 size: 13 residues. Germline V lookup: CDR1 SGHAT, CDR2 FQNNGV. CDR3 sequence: CASSLARTDEQFF. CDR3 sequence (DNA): TGTGCCAGCAGCTTAGCCCGGACTGATGAGCAGTTCTTC.

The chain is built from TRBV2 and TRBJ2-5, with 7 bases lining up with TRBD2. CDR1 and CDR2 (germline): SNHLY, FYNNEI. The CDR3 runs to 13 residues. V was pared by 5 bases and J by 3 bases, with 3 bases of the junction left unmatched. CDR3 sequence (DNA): TGTGCCAGCAGTTCTCTAGCGGAAGAGACCCAGTACTTC. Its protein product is CASSSLAEETQYF.

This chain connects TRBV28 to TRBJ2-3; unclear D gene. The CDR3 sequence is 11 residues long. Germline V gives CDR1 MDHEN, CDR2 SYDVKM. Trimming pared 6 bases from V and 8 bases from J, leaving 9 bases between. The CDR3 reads CASSRSGTQYF. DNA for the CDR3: TGTGCCAGCAGCCGCTCAGGTACGCAGTATTTT.

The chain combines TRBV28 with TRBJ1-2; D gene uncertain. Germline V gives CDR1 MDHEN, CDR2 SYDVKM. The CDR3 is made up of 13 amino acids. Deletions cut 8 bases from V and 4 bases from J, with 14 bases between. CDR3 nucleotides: TGTGCCAGCCGAAGGGAGAGGGTCTATGGCTACACCTTC. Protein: CASRRERVYGYTF.

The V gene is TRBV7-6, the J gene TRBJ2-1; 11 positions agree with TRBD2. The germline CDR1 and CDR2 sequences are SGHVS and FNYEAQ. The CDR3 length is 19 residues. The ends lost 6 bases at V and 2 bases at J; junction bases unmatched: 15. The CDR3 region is CASSHPPSGRWVTYNEQFF. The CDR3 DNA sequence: TGTGCCAGCAGTCATCCCCCTAGCGGGAGGTGGGTTACCTACAATGAGCAGTTCTTC.

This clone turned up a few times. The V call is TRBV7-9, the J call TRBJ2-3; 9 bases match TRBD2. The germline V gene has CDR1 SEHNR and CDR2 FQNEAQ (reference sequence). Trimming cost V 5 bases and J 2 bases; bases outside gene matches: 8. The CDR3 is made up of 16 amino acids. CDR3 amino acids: CASSHVVAGDTDTQYF. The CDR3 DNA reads TGTGCCAGCAGCCACGTGGTAGCGGGGGACACAGATACGCAGTATTTT.

The CDR3 sequence is CASSQKPEGLAVYF. In DNA, the CDR3 is TGTGCCAGCAGCCAAAAACCCGAAGGACTAGCGGTATACTTC. V gene TRBV3-1 (or the pseudogene TRBV3-2) combines with J gene TRBJ2-7; 10 bases are a match to TRBD2. The CDR3 covers 14 residues. The J segment lost 13 bases and the V segment lost 2 bases, leaving 11 bases of the junction unmatched. From germline, CDR1 is LGHDT and CDR2 YNNKEL (reference sequence).

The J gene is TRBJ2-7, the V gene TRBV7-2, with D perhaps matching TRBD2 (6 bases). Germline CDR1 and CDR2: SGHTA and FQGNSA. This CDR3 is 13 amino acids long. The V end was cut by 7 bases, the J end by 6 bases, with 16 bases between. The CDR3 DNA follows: TGTGCCAGCACAAGCGGGTCTCTGGGCGAGCAGTACTTC. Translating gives CASTSGSLGEQYF.

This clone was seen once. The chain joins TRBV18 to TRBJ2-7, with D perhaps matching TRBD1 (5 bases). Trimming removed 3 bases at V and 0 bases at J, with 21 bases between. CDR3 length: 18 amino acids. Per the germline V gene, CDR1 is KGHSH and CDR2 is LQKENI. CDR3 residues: CASSPGHFTSTSSYEQYF. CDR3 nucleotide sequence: TGTGCCAGCTCACCTGGACACTTCACCTCAACAAGCTCCTACGAGCAGTACTTC.

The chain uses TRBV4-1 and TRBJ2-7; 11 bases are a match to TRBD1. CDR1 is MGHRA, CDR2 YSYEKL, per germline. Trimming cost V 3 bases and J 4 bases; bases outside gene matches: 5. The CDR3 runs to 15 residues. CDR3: CASSQGQGVLYEQYF. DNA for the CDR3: TGCGCCAGCAGCCAGGGACAGGGGGTCCTTTACGAGCAGTACTTC.

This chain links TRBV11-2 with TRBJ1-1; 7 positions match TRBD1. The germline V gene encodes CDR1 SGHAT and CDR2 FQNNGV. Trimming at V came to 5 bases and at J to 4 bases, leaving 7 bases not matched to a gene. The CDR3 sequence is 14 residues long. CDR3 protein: CASSRDSGSTEAFF. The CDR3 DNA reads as TGTGCCAGCAGCCGGGACAGTGGAAGCACTGAAGCTTTCTTT.

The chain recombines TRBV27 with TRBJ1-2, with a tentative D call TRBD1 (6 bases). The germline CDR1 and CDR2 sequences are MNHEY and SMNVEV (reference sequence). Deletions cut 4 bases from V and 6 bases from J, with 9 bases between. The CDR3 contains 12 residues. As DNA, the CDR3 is TGTGCCAGCAGTTCCAGGGGTAATGGCTACACCTTC. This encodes CASSSRGNGYTF.

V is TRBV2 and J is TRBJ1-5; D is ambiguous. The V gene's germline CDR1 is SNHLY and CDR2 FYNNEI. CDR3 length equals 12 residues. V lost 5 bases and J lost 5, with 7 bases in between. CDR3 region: CASSSGYQPQHF. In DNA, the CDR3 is TGTGCCAGCAGTAGCGGATATCAGCCCCAGCATTTT.

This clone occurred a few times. The chain's CDR3 is CASSFDWQTSSYNEQFF. DNA of the CDR3: TGTGCCAGCAGTTTTGATTGGCAGACAAGCTCCTACAATGAGCAGTTCTTC. The chain links TRBV5-8 to TRBJ2-1; no clear D. The germline CDR1 and CDR2 sequences are SGHTS and YDEGEE. The length of the CDR3 is 17 residues. Deletions cut 5 bases from V and 0 bases from J, with 18 bases between. Full variable domain (remainder filled in from reference TRBV5-8 and TRBJ2-1): EAGVTQSPTHLIKTRGQQATLRCSPISGHTSVYWYQQALGLGLQFLLWYDEGEERNRGNFPPRFSGRQFPNYSSELNVNALELEDSALYLCASSFDWQTSSYNEQFFGPGTRLTVL.

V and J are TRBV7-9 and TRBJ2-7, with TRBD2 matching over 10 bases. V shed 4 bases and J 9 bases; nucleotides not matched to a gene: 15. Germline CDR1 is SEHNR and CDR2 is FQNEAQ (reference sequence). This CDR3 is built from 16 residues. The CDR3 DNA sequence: TGTGCCAGCAGCTCCTGGACTAGCGGAACCCGGAGGGGGCAGTACTTC. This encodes CASSSWTSGTRRGQYF.